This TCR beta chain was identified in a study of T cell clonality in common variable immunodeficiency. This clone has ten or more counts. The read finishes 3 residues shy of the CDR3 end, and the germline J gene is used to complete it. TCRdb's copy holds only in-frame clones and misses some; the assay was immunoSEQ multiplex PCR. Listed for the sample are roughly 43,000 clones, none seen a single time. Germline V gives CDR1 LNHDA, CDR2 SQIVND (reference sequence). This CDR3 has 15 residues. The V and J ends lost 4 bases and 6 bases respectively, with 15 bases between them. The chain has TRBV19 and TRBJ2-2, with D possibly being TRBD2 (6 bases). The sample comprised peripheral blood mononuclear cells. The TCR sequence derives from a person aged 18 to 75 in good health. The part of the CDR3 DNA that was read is TGTGCCAGTAGTAGGGGTGATAGCGGATCCGGGGAG. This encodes CASSRGDSGSGE. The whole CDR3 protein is CASSRGDSGSGELFF.